The 11 T cell receptor beta chains below come from one sample, sequenced in a study of identical twins. Via MiXCR, TCRdb re-called the 5' RACE reads, giving one row per CDR3 protein. The sample contains about 480,000 distinct CDR3 sequences, 14% of which appear only once. These data were likewise used in another study, on yellow fever vaccine responses in identical twins.

Sequenced: CD4+ T cells sorted from blood. The receptors originated from a woman between 18 and 29 years old in good health.

This clonotype was detected only a few times. The chain uses TRBV6-1 and TRBJ2-7; 7 bases match TRBD1. The trim removed 6 bases at V and 2 bases at J, leaving 4 bases unmatched. Germline V gene lookup returns CDR1 MNHNS and CDR2 SASEGT. The CDR3 totals 13 residues. CDR3 region: CASRLGTAYEQYF. CDR3 bases: TGTGCCAGCAGGCTAGGGACAGCCTACGAGCAGTACTTC.

This clonotype has just a few counts. V and J are TRBV29-1 and TRBJ2-1; D gene uncertain. Germline V gives CDR1 SQVTM, CDR2 ANQGSEA. The CDR3 has 13 amino acids. V dropped 7 bases and J dropped 1 base, with 11 bases sitting between them. The DNA for the CDR3 is TGCAGCGGTGCCCTAGATTCCTACAATGAGCAGTTCTTC. This gives the protein CSGALDSYNEQFF.

The V call is TRBV6-1, the J call TRBJ2-2, with 8 bases aligning to TRBD2. J gave up 4 bases and V 6 bases, and 7 bases lay outside the gene matches. Germline CDR1 reads MNHNS; CDR2 reads SASEGT. The CDR3 has 15 amino acids. CDR3 coding DNA: TGTGCCAGCAGAATTTGGCTAGCGGGCACCGGGGAGCTGTTTTTT. Translated, it gives CASRIWLAGTGELFF.

The chain recombines TRBV7-6 with TRBJ2-5; D is perhaps TRBD1 (7 bases). The germline V gene has CDR1 SGHVS and CDR2 FNYEAQ. This CDR3 has 15 amino acids. V gave up 6 bases and J gave up 5 bases, with 19 bases separating them. The CDR3 nucleotides are TGTGCCAGCAGTGTAAGACTAGGGGGCGAGGAGACCCAGTACTTC. It is translated as CASSVRLGGEETQYF.

The chain carries TRBV12-3 or TRBV12-4 and TRBJ2-7; the match to TRBD1 covers 7 bases. This CDR3 has 12 amino acids. The V gene end was trimmed by 7 bases and the J gene end by 8 bases; junction bases not matched to a gene: 8. CDR3 nucleotides: TGTGCCAGCACCCAATCAGGGGGAAAGCAGTACTTC. It specifies CASTQSGGKQYF.

The sample holds a few counts of this clonotype. V gene TRBV20-1 combines with J gene TRBJ2-2; 10 bases agree with TRBD2. Germline-derived CDR1 and CDR2 are DFQATT and SNEGSKA (reference sequence). This CDR3 region has 15 residues. The junction had 6 bases not matched to a gene; V was cut back by 4 bases and J by 4 bases. CDR3 nucleotides: TGCAGTGCTACCGGGACTAGCGTCTCCACCGGGGAGCTGTTTTTT. Amino acids: CSATGTSVSTGELFF.

This clonotype has just a few counts. This sequence joins TRBV15 and TRBJ1-1, with a possible D match to TRBD1 (5 bases). Trimming cost V 5 bases and J 8 bases, with 15 bases left between them. Germline values: CDR1 LNHNV, CDR2 YYDKDF (reference sequence). This CDR3 contains 13 residues. Here the CDR3 reads CATSGRQTGEAFF. The CDR3 region has the DNA TGTGCCACCAGCGGAAGACAGACCGGGGAAGCTTTCTTT.

J is TRBJ2-3 and V is TRBV24-1, with 9 bases fitting TRBD1. This CDR3 comprises 15 residues. J was trimmed by 4 bases and V by 1 base; bases with no gene match: 2. Germline V CDR1 and CDR2: KGHDR, SFDVKD. CDR3 protein: CATSDFGTGPDTQYF. In DNA form, the CDR3 reads TGTGCCACCAGTGATTTTGGGACAGGGCCAGATACGCAGTATTTT.

This clonotype appeared once. The rearrangement joins TRBV6-1 to TRBJ2-5, with 13 bases aligning to TRBD2. CDR1 is MNHNS, CDR2 SASEGT, per germline. V dropped 5 bases and J dropped 0; count of bases not matched to a gene: 6. This CDR3 comprises 17 residues. DNA of the CDR3: TGTGCCAGCAGTCGCCGGACTAGCGGGAGTCACCAAGAGACCCAGTACTTC. Translating it yields CASSRRTSGSHQETQYF.

This clonotype was seen a handful of times. V gene TRBV7-9 combines with J gene TRBJ2-3; 7 bases are a match to TRBD1. V dropped 3 bases and J dropped 5; count of bases not matched to a gene: 8. This CDR3 contains 15 residues. Germline V gene sequence: CDR1 SEHNR, CDR2 FQNEAQ (reference sequence). CDR3 coding DNA: TGTGCCAGCAGCTTCAAAGGGGGCGAGGTAGATACGCAGTATTTT. Translation: CASSFKGGEVDTQYF. The full variable domain, in which reference TRBV7-9 and TRBJ2-3 provide the parts outside the CDR3, is DTGVSQNPRHKITKRGQNVTFRCDPISEHNRLYWYRQTLGQGPEFLTYFQNEAQLEKSRLLSDRFSAERPKGSFSTLEIQRTEQGDSAMYLCASSFKGGEVDTQYFGPGTRLTVL.

This clonotype was recorded a few times. The chain is built from TRBV6-2 or TRBV6-3 and TRBJ2-1; 9 positions match TRBD1. Per the germline V gene, CDR1 is MNHEY and CDR2 is SVGEGT. V trimming: 6 bases; J trimming: 1 base; junction bases outside the gene matches: 4. The CDR3 extends over 15 amino acids. The CDR3 region has the DNA TGTGCCAGCAGAACAGGGGGCATTTCCTACAATGAGCAGTTCTTC. It yields the protein CASRTGGISYNEQFF.